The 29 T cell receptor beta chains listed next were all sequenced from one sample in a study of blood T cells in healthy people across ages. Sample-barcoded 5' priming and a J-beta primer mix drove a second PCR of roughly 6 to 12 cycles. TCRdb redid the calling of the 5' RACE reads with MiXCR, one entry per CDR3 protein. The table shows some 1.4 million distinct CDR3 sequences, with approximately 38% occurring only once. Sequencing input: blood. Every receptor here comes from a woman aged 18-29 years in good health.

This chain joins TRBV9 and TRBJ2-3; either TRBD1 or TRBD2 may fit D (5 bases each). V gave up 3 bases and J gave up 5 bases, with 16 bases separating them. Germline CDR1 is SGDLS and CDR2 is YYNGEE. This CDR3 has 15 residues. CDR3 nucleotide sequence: TGTGCCAGCAGCGCGAGGGGACGGAGACTAGATACGCAGTATTTT. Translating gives CASSARGRRLDTQYF.

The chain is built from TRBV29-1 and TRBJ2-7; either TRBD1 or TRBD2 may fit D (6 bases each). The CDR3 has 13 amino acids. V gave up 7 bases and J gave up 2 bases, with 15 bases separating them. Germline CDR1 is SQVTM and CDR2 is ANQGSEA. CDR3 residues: CSGTAGTTYEQYF. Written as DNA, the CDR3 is TGCAGCGGGACGGCGGGGACAACCTACGAGCAGTACTTC.

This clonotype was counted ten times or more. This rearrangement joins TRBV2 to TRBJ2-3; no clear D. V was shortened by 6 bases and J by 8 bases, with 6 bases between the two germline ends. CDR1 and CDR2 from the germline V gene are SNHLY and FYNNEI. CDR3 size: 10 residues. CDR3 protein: CASSSGTQYF. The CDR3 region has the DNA TGTGCCAGCAGCTCTGGTACGCAGTATTTT.

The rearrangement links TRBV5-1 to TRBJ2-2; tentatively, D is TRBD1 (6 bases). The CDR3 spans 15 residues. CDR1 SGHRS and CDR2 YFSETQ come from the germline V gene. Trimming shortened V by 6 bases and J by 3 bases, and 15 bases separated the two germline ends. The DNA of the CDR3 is TGCGCCAGCACCCGACAGGAGGTACACACCGGGGAGCTGTTTTTT. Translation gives CASTRQEVHTGELFF.

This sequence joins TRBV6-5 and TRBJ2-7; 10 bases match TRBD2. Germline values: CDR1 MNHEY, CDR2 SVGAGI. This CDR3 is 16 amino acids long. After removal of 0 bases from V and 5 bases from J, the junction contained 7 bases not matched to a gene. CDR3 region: CASSYSQREGNDEQYF. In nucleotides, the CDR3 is TGTGCCAGCAGTTACTCTCAGCGGGAGGGCAACGACGAGCAGTACTTC.

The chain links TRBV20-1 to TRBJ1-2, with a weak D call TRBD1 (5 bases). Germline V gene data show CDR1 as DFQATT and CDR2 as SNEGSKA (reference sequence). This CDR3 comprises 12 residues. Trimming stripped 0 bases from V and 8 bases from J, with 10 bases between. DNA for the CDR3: TGCAGTGCTAGAGACGGGGGTAGGGGCTACACCTTC. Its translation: CSARDGGRGYTF.

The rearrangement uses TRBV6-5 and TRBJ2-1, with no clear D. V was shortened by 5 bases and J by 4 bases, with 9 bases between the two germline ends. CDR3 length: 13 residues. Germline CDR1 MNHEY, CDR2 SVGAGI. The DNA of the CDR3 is TGTGCCAGCAGTGACGGATATTACAATGAGCAGTTCTTC. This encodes CASSDGYYNEQFF.

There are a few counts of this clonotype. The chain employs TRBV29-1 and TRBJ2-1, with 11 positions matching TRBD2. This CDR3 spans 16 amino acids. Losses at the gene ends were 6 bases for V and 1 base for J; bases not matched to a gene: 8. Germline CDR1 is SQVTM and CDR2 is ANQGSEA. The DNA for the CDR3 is TGCAGCGTCGTCACACTAGCGGGAGTTTCCTACAATGAGCAGTTCTTC. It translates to CSVVTLAGVSYNEQFF.

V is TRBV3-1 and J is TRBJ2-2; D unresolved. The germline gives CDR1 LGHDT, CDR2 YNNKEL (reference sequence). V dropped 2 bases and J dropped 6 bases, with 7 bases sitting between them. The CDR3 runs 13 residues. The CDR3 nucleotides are TGTGCCAGCAGCCAACGAAGGTCCGGGGAGCTGTTTTTT. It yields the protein CASSQRRSGELFF.

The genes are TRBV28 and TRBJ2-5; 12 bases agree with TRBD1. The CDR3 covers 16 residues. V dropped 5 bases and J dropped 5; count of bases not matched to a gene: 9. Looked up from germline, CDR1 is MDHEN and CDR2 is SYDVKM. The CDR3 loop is CASSPWDRGLRETQYF. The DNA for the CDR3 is TGTGCCAGCAGTCCCTGGGACAGGGGGCTAAGGGAGACCCAGTACTTC. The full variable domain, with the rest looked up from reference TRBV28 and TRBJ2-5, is DVKVTQSSRYLVKRTGEKVFLECVQDMDHENMFWYRQDPGLGLRLIYFSYDVKMKEKGDIPEGYSVSREKKERFSLILESASTNQTSMYLCASSPWDRGLRETQYFGPGTRLLVL.

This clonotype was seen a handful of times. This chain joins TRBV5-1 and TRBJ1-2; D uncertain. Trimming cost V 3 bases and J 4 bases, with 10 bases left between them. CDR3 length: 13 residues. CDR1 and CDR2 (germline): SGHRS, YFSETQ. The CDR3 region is CASSSPVAYGYTF. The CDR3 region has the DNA TGCGCCAGCAGCTCCCCCGTGGCCTATGGCTACACCTTC.

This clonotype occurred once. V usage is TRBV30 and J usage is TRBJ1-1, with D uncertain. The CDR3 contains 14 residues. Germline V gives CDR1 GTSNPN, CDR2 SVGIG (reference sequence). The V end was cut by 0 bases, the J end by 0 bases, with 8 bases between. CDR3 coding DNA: TGTGCCTGGAGTGTATCCTTGATGAACACTGAAGCTTTCTTT. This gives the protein CAWSVSLMNTEAFF.

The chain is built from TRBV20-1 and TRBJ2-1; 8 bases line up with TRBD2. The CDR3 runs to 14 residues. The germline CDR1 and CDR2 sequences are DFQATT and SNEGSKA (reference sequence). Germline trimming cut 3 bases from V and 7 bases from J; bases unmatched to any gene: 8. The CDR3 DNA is TGCAGTGCTAGGTTACTAGCGGAGGGGAATGAGCAGTTCTTC. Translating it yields CSARLLAEGNEQFF.

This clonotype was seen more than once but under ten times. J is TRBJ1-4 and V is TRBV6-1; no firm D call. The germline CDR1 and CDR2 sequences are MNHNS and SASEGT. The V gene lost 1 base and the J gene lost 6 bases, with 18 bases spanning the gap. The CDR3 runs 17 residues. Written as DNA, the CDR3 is TGTGCCAGCAGTGAAGAAGGCTACGGTCCCGCGGATGAAAAACTGTTTTTT. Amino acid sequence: CASSEEGYGPADEKLFF.

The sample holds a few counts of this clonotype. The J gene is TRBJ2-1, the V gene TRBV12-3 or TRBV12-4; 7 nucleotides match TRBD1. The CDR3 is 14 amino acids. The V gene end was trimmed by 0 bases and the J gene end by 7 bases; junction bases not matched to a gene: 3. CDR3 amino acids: CASSLASRGNEQFF. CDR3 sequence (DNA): TGTGCCAGCAGTTTAGCTTCCAGGGGGAATGAGCAGTTCTTC.

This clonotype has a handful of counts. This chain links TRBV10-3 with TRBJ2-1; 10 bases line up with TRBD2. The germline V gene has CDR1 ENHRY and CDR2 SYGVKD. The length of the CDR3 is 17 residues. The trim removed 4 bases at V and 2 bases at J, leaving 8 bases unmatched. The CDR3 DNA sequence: TGTGCCATCAGTGTGACTAGCGGGCCGACCGCCTACAATGAGCAGTTCTTC. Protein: CAISVTSGPTAYNEQFF.

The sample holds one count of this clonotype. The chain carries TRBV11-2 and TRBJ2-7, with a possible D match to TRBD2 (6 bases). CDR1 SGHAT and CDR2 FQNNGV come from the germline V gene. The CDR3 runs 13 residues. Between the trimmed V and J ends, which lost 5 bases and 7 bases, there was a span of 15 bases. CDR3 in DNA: TGTGCCAGCAGCCGGGGGACTCTCACGGAGCAGTACTTC. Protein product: CASSRGTLTEQYF.

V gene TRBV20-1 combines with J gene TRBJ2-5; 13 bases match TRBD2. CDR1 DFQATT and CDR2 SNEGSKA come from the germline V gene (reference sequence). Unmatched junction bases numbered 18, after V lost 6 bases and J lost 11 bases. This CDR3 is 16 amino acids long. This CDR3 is CSARRTSGGTTYGQYF. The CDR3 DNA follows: TGCAGTGCGAGGAGGACTAGCGGGGGTACCACCTACGGGCAGTACTTC.

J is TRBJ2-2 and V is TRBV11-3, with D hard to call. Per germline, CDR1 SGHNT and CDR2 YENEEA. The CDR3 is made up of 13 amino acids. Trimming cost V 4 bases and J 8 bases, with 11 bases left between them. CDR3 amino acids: CASSSELGGELFF. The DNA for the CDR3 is TGTGCCAGCAGCTCAGAGTTAGGGGGGGAGCTGTTTTTT.

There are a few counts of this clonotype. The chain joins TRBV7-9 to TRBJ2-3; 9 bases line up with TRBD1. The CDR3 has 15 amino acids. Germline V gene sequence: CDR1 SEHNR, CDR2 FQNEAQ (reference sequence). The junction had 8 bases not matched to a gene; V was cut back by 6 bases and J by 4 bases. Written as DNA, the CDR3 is TGTGCCAGCAGTACCCCCGGGACAGGGTCAGATACGCAGTATTTT. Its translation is CASSTPGTGSDTQYF.

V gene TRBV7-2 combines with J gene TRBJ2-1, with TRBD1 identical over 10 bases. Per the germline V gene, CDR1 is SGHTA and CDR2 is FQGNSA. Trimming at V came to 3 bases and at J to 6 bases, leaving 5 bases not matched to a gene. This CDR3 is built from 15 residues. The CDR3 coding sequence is TGTGCCAGCAGCTTTGACAGGGGGCCCTTCAATGAGCAGTTCTTC. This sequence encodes CASSFDRGPFNEQFF. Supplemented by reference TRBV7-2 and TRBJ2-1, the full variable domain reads GAGVSQSPSNKVTEKGKDVELRCDPISGHTALYWYRQSLGQGLEFLIYFQGNSAPDKSGLPSDRFSAERTGGSVSTLTIQRTQQEDSAVYLCASSFDRGPFNEQFFGPGTRLTVL.

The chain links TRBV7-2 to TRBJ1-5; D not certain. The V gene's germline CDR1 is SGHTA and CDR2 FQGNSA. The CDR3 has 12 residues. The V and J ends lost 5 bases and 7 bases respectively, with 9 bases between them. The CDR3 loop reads CASSRVGQPQHF. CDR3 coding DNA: TGTGCCAGCAGCCGGGTAGGGCAGCCCCAGCATTTT.

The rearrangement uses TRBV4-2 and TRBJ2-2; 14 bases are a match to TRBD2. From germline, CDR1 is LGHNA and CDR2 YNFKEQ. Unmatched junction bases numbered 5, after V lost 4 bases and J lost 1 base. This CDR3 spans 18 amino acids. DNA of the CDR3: TGTGCCAGCAGCCGCGGACTAGCGGGGGGCCTGAACACCGGGGAGCTGTTTTTT. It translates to CASSRGLAGGLNTGELFF.

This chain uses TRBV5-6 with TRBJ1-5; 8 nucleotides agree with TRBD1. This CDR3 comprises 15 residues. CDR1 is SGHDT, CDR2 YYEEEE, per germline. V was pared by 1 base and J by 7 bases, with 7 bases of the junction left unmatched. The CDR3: CASSLMDRDGQPQHF. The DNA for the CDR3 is TGTGCCAGCAGCTTGATGGACAGGGATGGACAGCCCCAGCATTTT. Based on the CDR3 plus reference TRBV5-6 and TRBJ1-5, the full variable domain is DAGVTQSPTHLIKTRGQQVTLRCSPKSGHDTVSWYQQALGQGPQFIFQYYEEEERQRGNFPDRFSGHQFPNYSSELNVNALLLGDSALYLCASSLMDRDGQPQHFGDGTRLSIL.

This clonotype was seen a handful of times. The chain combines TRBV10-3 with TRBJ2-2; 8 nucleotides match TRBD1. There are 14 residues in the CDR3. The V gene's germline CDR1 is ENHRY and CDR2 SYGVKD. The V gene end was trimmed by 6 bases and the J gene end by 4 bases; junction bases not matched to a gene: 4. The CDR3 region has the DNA TGTGCCATCAGCCCTACAGGGGGCACCGGGGAGCTGTTTTTT. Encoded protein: CAISPTGGTGELFF.

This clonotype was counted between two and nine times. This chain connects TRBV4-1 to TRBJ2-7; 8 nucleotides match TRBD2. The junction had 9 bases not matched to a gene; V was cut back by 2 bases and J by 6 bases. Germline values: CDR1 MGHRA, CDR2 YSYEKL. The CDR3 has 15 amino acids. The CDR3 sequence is CASSQQAGAFGEQYF. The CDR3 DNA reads TGCGCCAGCAGCCAACAAGCGGGAGCATTCGGCGAGCAGTACTTC.

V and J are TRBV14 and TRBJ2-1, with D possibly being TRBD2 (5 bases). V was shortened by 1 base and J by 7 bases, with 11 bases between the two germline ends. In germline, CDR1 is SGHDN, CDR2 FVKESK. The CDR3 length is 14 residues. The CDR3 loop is CASSQGRSGNEQFF. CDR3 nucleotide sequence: TGTGCCAGCAGCCAAGGAAGGTCGGGGAATGAGCAGTTCTTC.

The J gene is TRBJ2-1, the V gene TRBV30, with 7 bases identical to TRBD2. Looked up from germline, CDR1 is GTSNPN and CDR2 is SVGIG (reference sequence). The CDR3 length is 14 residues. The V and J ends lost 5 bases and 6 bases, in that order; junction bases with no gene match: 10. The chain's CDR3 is CAWANHGGSNEQFF. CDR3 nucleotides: TGTGCCTGGGCTAACCACGGGGGGTCCAATGAGCAGTTCTTC.

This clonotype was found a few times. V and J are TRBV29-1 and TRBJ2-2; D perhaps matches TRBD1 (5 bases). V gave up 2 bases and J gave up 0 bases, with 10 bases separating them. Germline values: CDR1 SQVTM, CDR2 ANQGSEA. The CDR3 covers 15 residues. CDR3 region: CSVESAGPNTGELFF. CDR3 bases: TGCAGCGTTGAAAGTGCAGGGCCGAACACCGGGGAGCTGTTTTTT.